A single sample gave rise to the 17 T cell receptor beta chains below, sequenced in a study of blood T cell repertoires in COVID-19. Assay: immunoSEQ multiplex PCR; the TCRdb copy retains only in-frame clones and omits some. The sample holds some 330,000 clones, 85% to 90% seen once. What was sequenced was PBMCs or T cells enriched from blood (not recorded which). Receptors originate from a man aged 25-45 years who had recovered from COVID-19.

The V call is TRBV19, the J call TRBJ2-1; a weak D match, TRBD1 (5 bases). CDR1 LNHDA and CDR2 SQIVND come from the germline V gene (reference sequence). Trimming took off 3 bases at V and 0 bases at J, with 21 bases between the two ends. This CDR3 has 19 residues. DNA of the CDR3: TGTGCCAGTAGTATGTCCCCCGGCAGGGTCTACTCCTCCTACAATGAGCAGTTCTTC. It is translated as CASSMSPGRVYSSYNEQFF.

The gene calls are TRBV11-2 and TRBJ1-2; D call uncertain. Germline CDR1 and CDR2: SGHAT and FQNNGV. This CDR3 is built from 12 residues. V lost 5 bases and J 8 bases, leaving 12 bases between the germline ends. This CDR3 is CASSPESRGYTF. The CDR3 nucleotides read TGTGCCAGCAGCCCTGAGAGTCGGGGCTACACCTTC.

This chain connects TRBV29-1 to TRBJ1-1; weak D call: TRBD1 (6 bases). V was shortened by 6 bases and J by 0 bases, with 20 bases between the two germline ends. The CDR3 is 16 amino acids. Germline V gives CDR1 SQVTM, CDR2 ANQGSEA. CDR3 DNA sequence: TGCAGCGTAGAGAGGGGGACGGCCTTTCTGAACACTGAAGCTTTCTTT. It translates to CSVERGTAFLNTEAFF.

The rearrangement joins TRBV15 to TRBJ2-7; TRBD2 agrees at 15 bases. The CDR3 covers 15 residues. CDR1 LNHNV and CDR2 YYDKDF come from the germline V gene (reference sequence). V lost 1 base and J lost 6; bases outside the gene matches: 1. Here the CDR3 DNA reads TGTGCCACCAGCAGAGGGACTAGCGGGGGGGGCGAGCAGTACTTC. This codes for CATSRGTSGGGEQYF.

The chain is built from TRBV3-1 (or the pseudogene TRBV3-2) and TRBJ2-5; D possibly corresponds to TRBD1 (5 bases). The CDR3 has 13 residues. V was trimmed by 1 base and J by 5 bases, leaving 8 bases between them. Germline lookup yields CDR1 LGHDT and CDR2 YNNKEL (reference sequence). The CDR3 DNA follows: TGTGCCAGCAGCCAAGTTTCAGGGGAGACCCAGTACTTC. Amino acid sequence: CASSQVSGETQYF.

This clone was found a few times. The chain links TRBV6-1 to TRBJ2-7; 10 bases map to TRBD2. CDR3 length: 15 residues. Germline loops: CDR1 MNHNS, CDR2 SASEGT. The V and J ends lost 1 base and 3 bases, in that order; junction bases with no gene match: 3. In DNA form, the CDR3 reads TGTGCCAGCAGTGAAGTCAGCGGGGGGGTCTACGAGCAGTACTTC. Translating gives CASSEVSGGVYEQYF.

This chain uses TRBV28 with TRBJ2-1; TRBD2 matches at 12 bases. Germline V gene lookup returns CDR1 MDHEN and CDR2 SYDVKM. The CDR3 consists of 16 residues. Trimming took 3 bases from V and 7 from J; bases not matched to a gene: 7. The CDR3 reads CASSLVLAGGENEQFF. The DNA of the CDR3 is TGTGCCAGCAGTTTGGTCCTAGCGGGGGGGGAGAATGAGCAGTTCTTC.

The V call is TRBV5-6, the J call TRBJ2-7, with D perhaps matching TRBD1 (6 bases). Germline CDR1 reads SGHDT; CDR2 reads YYEEEE. The CDR3 sequence is 15 residues long. Trimming cost V 4 bases and J 5 bases, with 19 bases left between them. CDR3 bases: TGTGCCAGCAGCCGGGACCTGGACAGAGTCCACGAGCAGTACTTC. It encodes CASSRDLDRVHEQYF.

This sequence joins TRBV6-5 and TRBJ1-1; 7 nucleotides align to TRBD1. V was clipped by 6 bases and J by 3 bases; unmatched bases: 7. CDR1 MNHEY and CDR2 SVGAGI come from the germline V gene. The CDR3 runs 14 residues. The CDR3 nucleotides are TGTGCCAGCAGAAAACAGGGGTTGGACACTGAAGCTTTCTTT. Translated: CASRKQGLDTEAFF.

V is TRBV19 and J is TRBJ1-5, with 8 positions matching TRBD1. The CDR3 is made up of 14 amino acids. J was trimmed by 7 bases and V by 6 bases; bases with no gene match: 8. Germline loops: CDR1 LNHDA, CDR2 SQIVND (reference sequence). Here the CDR3 DNA reads TGTGCCAGTAGATCTCAGGGGGCAGGCCAGCCCCAGCATTTT. Its protein product is CASRSQGAGQPQHF.

V and J are TRBV24-1 and TRBJ2-3; 12 bases match TRBD1. The CDR3 is made up of 17 amino acids. Trimming took 3 bases from V and 6 from J; bases not matched to a gene: 9. Per germline, CDR1 KGHDR and CDR2 SFDVKD. The CDR3 bases are TGTGCCACCAGTGATGTCTTCCGGGACAGGGGGCCCGATACGCAGTATTTT. This gives the protein CATSDVFRDRGPDTQYF.

This chain links TRBV10-2 with TRBJ2-1, with 10 nucleotides matching TRBD2. CDR1 is WSHSY, CDR2 SAAADI, per germline. J was trimmed by 1 base and V by 7 bases; bases with no gene match: 7. The CDR3 is 16 amino acids. CDR3 region: CASTPLAGGSYNEQFF. CDR3 DNA sequence: TGCGCCAGCACTCCATTAGCGGGGGGATCCTACAATGAGCAGTTCTTC.

The chain combines TRBV7-9 with TRBJ2-5; 7 bases are shared with TRBD1. Germline assignment: CDR1 SEHNR and CDR2 FQNEAQ (reference sequence). Germline trimming cut 5 bases from V and 4 bases from J; bases unmatched to any gene: 10. The CDR3 contains 15 residues. DNA for the CDR3: TGTGCCAGCAGCCCCCCGGGACAGCCTAGAGAGACCCAGTACTTC. This codes for CASSPPGQPRETQYF.

The chain uses TRBV9 and TRBJ1-1; perhaps TRBD1 as D (5 bases). The V end lost 4 bases, the J end lost 3 bases, and 10 bases lay between the germline ends. This CDR3 region has 13 residues. The germline CDR1 and CDR2 sequences are SGDLS and YYNGEE. The CDR3 DNA reads TGTGCCAGCAGCCCCGACAGCGACACTGAAGCTTTCTTT. Amino acid sequence: CASSPDSDTEAFF.

The rearrangement uses TRBV14 and TRBJ2-3; no definite D call. Germline V gene data show CDR1 as SGHDN and CDR2 as FVKESK. V gave up 4 bases and J gave up 2 bases, with 4 bases separating them. The CDR3 has 12 residues. The CDR3 loop reads CASSPNTDTQYF. The CDR3, as DNA: TGTGCCAGCAGCCCAAACACAGATACGCAGTATTTT.

The chain links TRBV10-2 to TRBJ1-1; D remains ambiguous. V was shortened by 5 bases and J by 1 base, with 8 bases between the two germline ends. The germline V gene has CDR1 WSHSY and CDR2 SAAADI. The CDR3 covers 13 residues. The CDR3 here is CASSLSGNTEAFF. CDR3 nucleotide sequence: TGCGCCAGCAGTTTATCGGGGAACACTGAAGCTTTCTTT.

The chain uses TRBV6-6 and TRBJ2-7; 12 bases fit TRBD2. V shed 4 bases, J shed 4 bases, and the junction held 5 bases outside the gene matches. Germline CDR1 and CDR2: MNHNY and SVGAGI (reference sequence). CDR3 length equals 15 residues. The CDR3 region has the DNA TGTGCCAGCAGTTCCCGGACTAGCGGGGAGTACGAGCAGTACTTC. Translation: CASSSRTSGEYEQYF.